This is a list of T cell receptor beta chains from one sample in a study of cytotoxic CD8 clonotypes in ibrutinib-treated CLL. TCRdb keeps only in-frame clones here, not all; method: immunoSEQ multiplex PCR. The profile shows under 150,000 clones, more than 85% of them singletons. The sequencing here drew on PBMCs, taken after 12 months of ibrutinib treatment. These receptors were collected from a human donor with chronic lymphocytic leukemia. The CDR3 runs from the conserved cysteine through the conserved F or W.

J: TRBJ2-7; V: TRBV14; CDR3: CASSQDGGGLAREQYF
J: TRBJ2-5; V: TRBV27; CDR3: CASSGQGAETQYF
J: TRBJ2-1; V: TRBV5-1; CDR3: CASSLEGVSYNEQFF
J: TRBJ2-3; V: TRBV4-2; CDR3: CASSQRIGELDTQYF
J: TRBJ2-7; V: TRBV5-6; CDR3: CASGSDGARGEQYF
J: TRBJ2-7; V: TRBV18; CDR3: CASSPPRGFSNEQYF
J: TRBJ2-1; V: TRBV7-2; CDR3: CASSRNRDTEQFF
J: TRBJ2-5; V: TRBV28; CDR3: CASTRGGETQYF
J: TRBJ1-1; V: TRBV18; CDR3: CASSPYRGRNTEAFF
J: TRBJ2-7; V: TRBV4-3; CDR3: CASSQDLGLAGDEQYF
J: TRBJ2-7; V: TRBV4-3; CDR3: CASSQDSGSYEQYF
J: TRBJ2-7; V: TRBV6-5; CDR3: CASSRGREVEQYF
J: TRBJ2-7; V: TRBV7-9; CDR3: CASSPGAPGYEQYF
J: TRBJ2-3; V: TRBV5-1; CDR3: CASSLTSPDTQYF
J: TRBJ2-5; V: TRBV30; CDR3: CAWSVGTQAWETQYF
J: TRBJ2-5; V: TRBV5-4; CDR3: CASSLAAETQYF
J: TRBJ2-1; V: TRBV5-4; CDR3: CASSSDPGLEQFF
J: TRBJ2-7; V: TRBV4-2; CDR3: CASSQEQTNRTSGIGPVHEQYF
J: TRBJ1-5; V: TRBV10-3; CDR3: CAISESLSLNQPQHF
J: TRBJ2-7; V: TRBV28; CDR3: CASSLVDSSYEQYF
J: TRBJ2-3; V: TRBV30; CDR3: CAWRQGTDTQYF
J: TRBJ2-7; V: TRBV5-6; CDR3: CASSRGRDSYEQYF
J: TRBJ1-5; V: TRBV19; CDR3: CASKTTGGNQPQHF
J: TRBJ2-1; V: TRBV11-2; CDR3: CASSPRGGGQFF
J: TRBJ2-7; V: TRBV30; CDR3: CAWTPGRLSYEQYF
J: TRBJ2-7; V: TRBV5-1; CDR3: CASSPEGRQSPYEQYF
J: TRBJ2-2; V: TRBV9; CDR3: CASSASDRYTGELFF
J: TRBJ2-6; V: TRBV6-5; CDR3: CASSYSHNSGANVLTF
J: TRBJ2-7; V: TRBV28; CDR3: CASSIPGGRLKQYF
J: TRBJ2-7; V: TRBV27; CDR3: CASSKGPSQGGYF
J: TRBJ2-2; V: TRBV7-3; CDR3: CASSPVGARTGELFF
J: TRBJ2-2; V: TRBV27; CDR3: CASSFIQVGTGELFF
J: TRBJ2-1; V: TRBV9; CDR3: CASSLEAEQFF
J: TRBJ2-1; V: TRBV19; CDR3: CAVGKGQNYNEQFF
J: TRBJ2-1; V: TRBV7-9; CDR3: CASSLLAGEWGNEQFF
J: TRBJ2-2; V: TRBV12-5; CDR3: CASGLGWKPGTPNTGELFF
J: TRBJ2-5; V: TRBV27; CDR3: CASSRPGAETQYF
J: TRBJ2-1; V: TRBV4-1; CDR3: CASSRGDEQFF
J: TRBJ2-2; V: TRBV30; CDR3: CAWSPGTLPTGELFF
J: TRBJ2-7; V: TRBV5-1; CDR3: CARRRSGCPSYEQYF
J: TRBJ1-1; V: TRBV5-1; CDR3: CASSFGTGPTAFF
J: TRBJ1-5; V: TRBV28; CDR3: CASSRGTTRNQPQHF
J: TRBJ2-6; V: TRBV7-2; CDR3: CASTPRPVPFTGANVLTF
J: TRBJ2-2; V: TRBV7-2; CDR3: CASSFFGQGPGELFF
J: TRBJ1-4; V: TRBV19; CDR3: CASRRQGNEKLFF
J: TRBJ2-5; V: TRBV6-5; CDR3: CASSFRTESQETQYF
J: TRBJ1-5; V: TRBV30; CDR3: CAWSLTRGQPQHF
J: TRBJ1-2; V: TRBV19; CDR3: CASSRRQGKGTNYGYTF
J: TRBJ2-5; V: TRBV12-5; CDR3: CASAGPQGETQYF
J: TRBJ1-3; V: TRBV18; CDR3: CASSLQGGESSGNTIYF
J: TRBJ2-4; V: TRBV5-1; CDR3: CASSPPVPSKNIQYF
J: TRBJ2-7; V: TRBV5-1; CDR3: CASSLGVSYEQYF
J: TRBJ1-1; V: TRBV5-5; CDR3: CASSSDLNTEAFF
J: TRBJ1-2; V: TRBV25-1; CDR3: CASSELRQNYGYTF
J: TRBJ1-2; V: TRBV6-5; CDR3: CASSYSRQGAAGYTF